The clone carrying this T cell receptor beta chain was observed a handful of times. Profiled with immunoSEQ multiplex PCR; TCRdb holds only in-frame clones, not every one. The data show 250,000 to 300,000 clones, 85% to 90% seen once. This record belongs to a study of blood T cell repertoires in COVID-19. Across the study: Sample material is recorded as cDNA or gDNA derived from T cells, B-cell-depleted T cells, or PBMCs.

The CDR3 length is 17 residues. The germline V gene has CDR1 SNHLY and CDR2 FYNNEI. With 3 bases removed from V and 5 bases from J, the gap between germline ends came to 19 bases. The gene calls are TRBV2 and TRBJ2-2, with D tentatively TRBD1 (6 bases). The sequencing input was peripheral blood. The TCR originated in a woman aged 40 to 50 who had recovered from COVID-19. The CDR3 sequence: CASSDRGHRTTTGELFF. Here the CDR3 DNA reads TGTGCCAGCAGTGACCGGGGACATCGGACAACGACCGGGGAGCTGTTTTTT.